The present T cell receptor beta chain was sequenced within a study of T-cell memory formation after mild COVID-19. Looking at the study overall: Most TCR clusters belonged to a single donor.

Findings of the study overall: The study found balanced CD4/CD8 in clones contracting day 15 to 85 and a CD4+ lean in later expanders. Researchers report contracting CD4+ clones mostly in CM and EM, with CD8+ clones in EMRA.

Concerning this clonotype: The antigen is not known.

The CDR3 contains 14 residues. The germline gives CDR1 KGHDR, CDR2 SFDVKD. Between the trimmed V and J ends, which lost 6 bases and 0 bases, there was a span of 7 bases. TCRdb reprocessed the 5' RACE reads with MiXCR, giving one entry per CDR3 protein. Among a few hundred thousand distinct CDR3 sequences, approximately 9% were seen once, and the ten largest hold more than 20%. The V gene is TRBV24-1, the J gene TRBJ1-4; D gene ambiguous. The sample was PBMCs or a T cell subset sorted from them (not recorded which). This TCR was sampled from a man younger than 35 who had mild COVID-19 (a few samples of this study predate the infection). Cell type and time point are not known. As DNA, the CDR3 is TGTGCCACCAGTCCGGGCGCAACTAATGAAAAACTGTTTTTT. It encodes CATSPGATNEKLFF.